These T cell receptor beta chains were read from a single sample in a study of OX40 agonist ivuxolimab in advanced cancers. Profiled with immunoSEQ multiplex PCR; TCRdb holds only in-frame clones, not every one. The repertoire holds about 27,000 clones, with around four fifths as singletons. The sequencing here drew on CD4+ or CD8+ T cells sorted from blood, taken in a trial of the OX40 agonist ivuxolimab. The receptors originated from an adult with an advanced solid tumor such as melanoma, head and neck, liver or kidney cancer. Each CDR3 is given with its conserved first and last residue. Each record gives: CDR3 protein, CDR3 DNA, J gene, V gene, clone size, D gene. D genes are given only for firm matches. The size field is filled for only some rows; it gives once, few, many or a size class.

CDR3: CASSLQGKGGYEQYF
DNA: TGTGCCAGCAGTCTCCAGGGTAAAGGGGGATACGAGCAGTACTTC
J: TRBJ2-7
V: TRBV27
size: NA
D: NA

CDR3: CASSDLEPYNNYGYTF
DNA: TGTGCCAGCAGTGACTTGGAGCCCTATAATAACTATGGCTACACCTTC
J: TRBJ1-2
V: TRBV6-1
size: NA
D: NA

CDR3: CATTPGTHSGYTF
DNA: TGTGCCACTACTCCCGGGACCCATAGCGGCTACACCTTC
J: TRBJ1-2
V: TRBV19
size: NA
D: NA

CDR3: CASSPLYSYEQYF
DNA: TGTGCCAGTAGTCCTCTTTACTCCTACGAGCAGTACTTC
J: TRBJ2-7
V: TRBV19
size: NA
D: NA

CDR3: CASSLAANSPLHF
DNA: TGTGCCAGTAGTCTGGCAGCCAATTCACCCCTCCACTTT
J: TRBJ1-6
V: TRBV19
size: large
D: NA

CDR3: CASSPRGVYEQYF
DNA: TGTGCCAGCAGTCCCCGGGGGGTCTACGAGCAGTACTTC
J: TRBJ2-7
V: TRBV6-6
size: NA
D: TRBD2

CDR3: CASSYGQGANEQYF
DNA: TGTGCCAGCAGTTACGGCCAGGGGGCCAACGAGCAGTACTTC
J: TRBJ2-7
V: TRBV6-5
size: NA
D: TRBD1

CDR3: CANREPGSYEQYF
DNA: TGTGCCAACCGGGAGCCCGGCTCCTACGAGCAGTACTTC
J: TRBJ2-7
V: TRBV2
size: NA
D: NA

CDR3: CASSRTGPDTQYF
DNA: TGTGCCAGCAGTCGGACAGGGCCAGATACGCAGTATTTT
J: TRBJ2-3
V: TRBV28
size: NA
D: TRBD1

CDR3: CASSPGRNTEAFF
DNA: TGTGCCAGCAGCCCCGGGAGGAACACTGAAGCTTTCTTT
J: TRBJ1-1
V: TRBV7-2
size: NA
D: NA

CDR3: CASSPAGLSSSYEQYF
DNA: TGCGCCAGCAGCCCTGCGGGACTTTCAAGCTCCTACGAGCAGTACTTC
J: TRBJ2-7
V: TRBV5-1
size: NA
D: NA

CDR3: CASSQVSGGRDEQFF
DNA: TGCGCCAGCAGCCAAGTTAGCGGGGGGAGGGATGAGCAGTTCTTC
J: TRBJ2-1
V: TRBV4-1
size: NA
D: TRBD2

CDR3: CASSQGGNTEAFF
DNA: TGCGCCAGCAGCCAAGGAGGGAACACTGAAGCTTTCTTT
J: TRBJ1-1
V: TRBV4-1
size: NA
D: NA

CDR3: CASSLARGNEQYF
DNA: TGTGCCAGCAGCTTAGCCAGGGGGAACGAGCAGTACTTC
J: TRBJ2-7
V: TRBV11-2
size: NA
D: TRBD1

CDR3: CASSYPKTQYF
DNA: TGTGCCAGCAGCTACCCAAAGACCCAGTACTTC
J: TRBJ2-5
V: TRBV11-2
size: NA
D: NA

CDR3: CASSLIAGRTYEQYF
DNA: TGTGCCAGCAGCTTAATTGCAGGGAGGACCTACGAGCAGTACTTC
J: TRBJ2-7
V: TRBV7-9
size: NA
D: NA